This T cell receptor beta chain was sequenced during a study of blood T cell repertoires in COVID-19. In the source study's methods: Reference gene primer amplification in the assay estimated nucleated cell counts. Here immunoSEQ multiplex PCR was the method, and the copy in TCRdb shows in-frame clones only, minus some. V and J calls plus clone size are reproduced from that table; the DNA served to infer D and trimming. Of fewer than 110,000 clones listed, roughly 87% were seen once; the top ten hold 6.2%. The germline V gene encodes CDR1 LNHDA and CDR2 SQIVND (reference sequence). The CDR3 is 11 residues long. Trimming cost V 3 bases and J 10 bases, with 9 bases left between them.

The receptor was derived from a human donor in a cohort sampled during active COVID-19. The specimen sequenced was peripheral blood. The gene calls are TRBV19 and TRBJ1-1; D unclear. The CDR3: CASSMAVVAFF. The CDR3 nucleotides are TGTGCCAGTAGTATGGCCGTGGTAGCTTTCTTT.